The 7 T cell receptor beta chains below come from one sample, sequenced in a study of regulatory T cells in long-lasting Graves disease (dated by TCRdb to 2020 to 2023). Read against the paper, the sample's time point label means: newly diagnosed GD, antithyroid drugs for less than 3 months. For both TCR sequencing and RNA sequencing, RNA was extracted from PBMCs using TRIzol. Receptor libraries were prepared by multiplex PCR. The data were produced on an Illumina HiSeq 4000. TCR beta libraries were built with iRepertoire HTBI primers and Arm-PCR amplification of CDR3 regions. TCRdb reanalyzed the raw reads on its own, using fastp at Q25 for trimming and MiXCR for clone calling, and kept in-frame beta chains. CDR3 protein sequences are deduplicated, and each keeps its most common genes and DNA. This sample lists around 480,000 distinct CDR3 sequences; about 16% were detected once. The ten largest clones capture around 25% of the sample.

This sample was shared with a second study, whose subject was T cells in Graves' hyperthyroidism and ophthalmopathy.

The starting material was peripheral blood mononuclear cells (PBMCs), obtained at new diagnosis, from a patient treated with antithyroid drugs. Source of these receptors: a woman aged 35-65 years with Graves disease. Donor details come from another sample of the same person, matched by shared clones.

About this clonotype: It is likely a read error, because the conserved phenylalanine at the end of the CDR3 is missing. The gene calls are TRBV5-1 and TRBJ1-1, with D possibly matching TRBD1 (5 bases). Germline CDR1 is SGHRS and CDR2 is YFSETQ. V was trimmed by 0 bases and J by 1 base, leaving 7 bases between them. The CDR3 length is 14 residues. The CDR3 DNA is TGCGCCAGCAGCTTGGCTGGGGGGAACACTGAAGCTTTCTCT. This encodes CASSLAGGNTEAFS.

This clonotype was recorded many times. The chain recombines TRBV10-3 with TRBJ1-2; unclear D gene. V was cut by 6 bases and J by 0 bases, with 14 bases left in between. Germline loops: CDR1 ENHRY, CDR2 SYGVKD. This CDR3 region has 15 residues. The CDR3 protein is CAISEGIVTNYGYTF. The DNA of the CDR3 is TGTGCCATCAGCGAGGGTATAGTAACTAACTATGGCTACACCTTC.

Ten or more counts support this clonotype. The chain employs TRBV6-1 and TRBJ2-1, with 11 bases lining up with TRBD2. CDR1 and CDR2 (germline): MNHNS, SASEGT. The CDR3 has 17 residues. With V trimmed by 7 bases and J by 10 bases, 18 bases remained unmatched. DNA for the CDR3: TGTGCCAGCAAGGAACTAGCGGGGGCCTGGGGGGTAGACGAGCAGTTCTTC. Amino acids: CASKELAGAWGVDEQFF.

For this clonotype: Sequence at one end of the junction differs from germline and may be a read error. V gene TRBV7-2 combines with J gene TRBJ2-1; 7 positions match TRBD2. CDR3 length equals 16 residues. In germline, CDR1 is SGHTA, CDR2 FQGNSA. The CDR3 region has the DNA TGTGCCAGCAGCCTAGCGGTTATGATCTCCTACAATGAGCAGTTCTTC. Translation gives CASSLAVMISYNEQFF.

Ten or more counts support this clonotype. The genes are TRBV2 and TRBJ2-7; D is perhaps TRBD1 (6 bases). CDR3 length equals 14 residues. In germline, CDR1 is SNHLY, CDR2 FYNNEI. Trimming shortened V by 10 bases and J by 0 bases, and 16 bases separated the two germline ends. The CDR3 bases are TGTGCCAACGGAGCACAGGGCAGCTCCTACGAGCAGTACTTC. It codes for CANGAQGSSYEQYF.

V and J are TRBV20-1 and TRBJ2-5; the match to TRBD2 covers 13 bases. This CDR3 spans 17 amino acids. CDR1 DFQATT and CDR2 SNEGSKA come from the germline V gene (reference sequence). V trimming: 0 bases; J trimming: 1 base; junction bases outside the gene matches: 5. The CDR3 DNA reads TGCAGTGCTAGAGATAGGGGACTAGCGGGGTTCCAAGAGACCCAGTACTTC. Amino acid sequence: CSARDRGLAGFQETQYF.

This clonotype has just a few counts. DNA of the CDR3: TGTGCCAGCAGCCTGTTAGCGGGGGGGCCCTACAATGAGCAGTTCTTC. Amino acid sequence: CASSLLAGGPYNEQFF. The gene calls are TRBV14 and TRBJ2-1; 11 nucleotides match TRBD2. Germline V CDR1 and CDR2: SGHDN, FVKESK. The CDR3 loop spans 16 amino acids. Losses at the gene ends were 4 bases for V and 2 bases for J; bases not matched to a gene: 4. The variable domain in full, completed from reference TRBV14 and TRBJ2-1, reads EAGVTQFPSHSVIEKGQTVTLRCDPISGHDNLYWYRRVMGKEIKFLLHFVKESKQDESGMPNNRFLAERTGGTYSTLKVQPAELEDSGVYFCASSLLAGGPYNEQFFGPGTRLTVL.